The 25 T cell receptor beta chains listed next were all sequenced from one sample in a study of T cell changes during pregnancy in multiple sclerosis. Here immunoSEQ multiplex PCR was the method, and the copy in TCRdb shows in-frame clones only, minus some. The table records 40,000 or so clones, about 88% of them present only once. The specimen comprised CD8+ T cells from peripheral blood mononuclear cells, sampled in the first trimester of pregnancy. These receptor sequences come from a female donor with multiple sclerosis, enrolled in a pregnancy study.

This sequence joins TRBV4-3 and TRBJ2-3, with D possibly TRBD2 on 5 matching bases. Germline V gives CDR1 LGHNA, CDR2 YSLEER. The CDR3 sequence is 17 residues long. The germline V and J ends were trimmed by 1 base and 0 bases, with 14 bases remaining between them. The CDR3 sequence is CASSQGESSPSTDTQYF. The CDR3, as DNA: TGCGCCAGCAGCCAAGGCGAGTCTAGCCCTAGCACAGATACGCAGTATTTT.

This chain uses TRBV9 with TRBJ2-3; D may be TRBD2 (6 bases). Germline assignment: CDR1 SGDLS and CDR2 YYNGEE. This CDR3 is built from 13 residues. Trimming removed 3 bases at V and 1 base at J, with 6 bases between. CDR3 coding DNA: TGTGCCAGCAGCGCTAGCGGCACAGATACGCAGTATTTT. This encodes CASSASGTDTQYF.

The chain uses TRBV27 and TRBJ2-5; a weak D match, TRBD1 (6 bases). The CDR3 is 15 residues long. Trimming cost V 3 bases and J 7 bases, with 18 bases left between them. Germline CDR1 MNHEY, CDR2 SMNVEV (reference sequence). The CDR3 nucleotides are TGTGCCAGCAGTTTCCCACAGGGTGTGAACGGGACCCAGTACTTC. Its translation: CASSFPQGVNGTQYF.

A note on this clone: A read error may account for a junction end that differs from germline. The sample has other DNA sequences that encode this CDR3 too. The V gene is TRBV5-6, the J gene TRBJ2-5; D is ambiguous. From germline, CDR1 is SGHDT and CDR2 YYEEEE. The CDR3 is made up of 13 amino acids. DNA for the CDR3: TGCGCCAGCAGCTTGTACTCCCAAGAGACCCAGTACTTC. Translated: CASSLYSQETQYF.

This chain links TRBV4-2 with TRBJ2-1; D is possibly TRBD2 (5 bases). Germline lookup yields CDR1 LGHNA and CDR2 YNFKEQ. The CDR3 loop spans 13 amino acids. Trimming took 1 base from V and 7 from J, leaving 8 bases between them. CDR3 in amino acids: CASSQVGENEQFF. The CDR3, as DNA: TGTGCCAGCAGCCAAGTCGGGGAGAATGAGCAGTTCTTC.

The chain employs TRBV4-3 and TRBJ2-6; D unresolved. Germline V CDR1 and CDR2: LGHNA, YSLEER. The CDR3 runs to 17 residues. V gave up 1 base and J gave up 1 base, with 11 bases separating them. The CDR3 sequence is CASSQVVSSSGANVLTF. The CDR3 DNA reads as TGCGCCAGCAGCCAAGTCGTGAGCTCGTCTGGGGCCAACGTCCTGACTTTC.

This sequence joins TRBV7-8 and TRBJ2-3; D perhaps matches TRBD1 (6 bases). The CDR3 runs 14 residues. Trimming stripped 5 bases from V and 3 bases from J, with 12 bases between. Per germline, CDR1 SGHVS and CDR2 FQNEAQ. In DNA form, the CDR3 reads TGTGCCAGCAGCCCGCCGCAGGGGACAGATACGCAGTATTTT. Translated: CASSPPQGTDTQYF.

This clone has more than one count but fewer than ten. The chain has TRBV19 and TRBJ1-1; D uncertain. Looked up from germline, CDR1 is LNHDA and CDR2 is SQIVND (reference sequence). CDR3 length equals 13 residues. Deletions cut 5 bases from V and 3 bases from J, with 10 bases between. The CDR3 is CASSWVGYTEAFF. CDR3 DNA sequence: TGTGCCAGTAGTTGGGTGGGCTACACTGAAGCTTTCTTT.

This chain connects TRBV12-5 to TRBJ1-3; perhaps TRBD1 as D (6 bases). CDR3 length equals 16 residues. The ends were cut back, 7 bases at V and 0 bases at J, with 16 bases in the middle. Looked up from germline, CDR1 is LGHNT and CDR2 is FRNRAP. The CDR3 loop reads CASASGQISSGNTIYF. CDR3 coding DNA: TGTGCTAGTGCCTCTGGACAGATTAGCTCTGGAAACACCATATATTTT.

This chain connects TRBV4-1 to TRBJ1-2, with 8 bases lining up with TRBD1. There are 15 residues in the CDR3. Germline CDR1 MGHRA, CDR2 YSYEKL. V was clipped by 0 bases and J by 3 bases; unmatched bases: 3. The CDR3 sequence is CASSQEGTGYYGYTF. The CDR3 DNA is TGCGCCAGCAGCCAAGAAGGGACAGGTTACTATGGCTACACCTTC.

The chain joins TRBV9 to TRBJ1-1; D may be TRBD1 (6 bases). This CDR3 has 14 amino acids. The germline V and J ends were trimmed by 4 bases and 11 bases, with 21 bases remaining between them. Germline CDR1 is SGDLS and CDR2 is YYNGEE. The CDR3 is CASSPQQGFLDAFF. The CDR3 DNA is TGTGCCAGCAGCCCGCAACAGGGATTCCTGGATGCTTTCTTT.

The rearrangement joins TRBV19 to TRBJ2-6; D gene unclear. The CDR3 loop spans 14 amino acids. Trimming left V 3 bases short and J 0 bases short, with 3 bases between. Germline loops: CDR1 LNHDA, CDR2 SQIVND (reference sequence). The CDR3 protein is CASSIRSGANVLTF. DNA for the CDR3: TGTGCCAGTAGTATTCGCTCTGGGGCCAACGTCCTGACTTTC. The whole variable domain, filled in from reference TRBV19 and TRBJ2-6, reads DGGITQSPKYLFRKEGQNVTLSCEQNLNHDAMYWYRQDPGQGLRLIYYSQIVNDFQKGDIAEGYSVSREKKESFPLTVTSAQKNPTAFYLCASSIRSGANVLTFGAGSRLTVL.

The chain couples TRBV27 to TRBJ1-4; D remains ambiguous. This CDR3 is 12 amino acids long. Germline assignment: CDR1 MNHEY and CDR2 SMNVEV (reference sequence). Deletions cut 7 bases from V and 11 bases from J, with 14 bases between. The CDR3 protein is CASTDWTGKLFF. The CDR3 nucleotides are TGTGCCAGCACCGACTGGACGGGGAAACTGTTTTTT.

The V and J genes are TRBV19 and TRBJ2-1; no firm D call. CDR1 is LNHDA, CDR2 SQIVND, per germline (reference sequence). Trimming took off 3 bases at V and 0 bases at J, with 9 bases between the two ends. The CDR3 sequence is 15 residues long. The CDR3 sequence is CASSIWPNSYNEQFF. The CDR3 DNA is TGTGCCAGTAGTATCTGGCCAAACTCCTACAATGAGCAGTTCTTC.

This clone was counted between two and nine times. The chain joins TRBV4-1 to TRBJ1-3; 7 bases fit TRBD1. Unmatched junction bases numbered 6, after V lost 4 bases and J lost 0 bases. Germline values: CDR1 MGHRA, CDR2 YSYEKL. This CDR3 is built from 16 residues. The CDR3, as DNA: TGCGCCAGCAGCCTGCGACAGGGAAGCTCTGGAAACACCATATATTTT. Residues: CASSLRQGSSGNTIYF.

J is TRBJ1-3 and V is TRBV18, with D hard to call. Germline V lookup: CDR1 KGHSH, CDR2 LQKENI. The CDR3 consists of 15 residues. Trimming took off 6 bases at V and 0 bases at J, with 12 bases between the two ends. The CDR3 loop reads CASSPGLNSGNTIYF. The CDR3 nucleotides read TGTGCCAGCTCCCCCGGACTTAACTCTGGAAACACCATATATTTT.

This chain connects TRBV15 to TRBJ1-2, with D maybe TRBD1 (6 bases). The ends were cut back, 3 bases at V and 5 bases at J, with 16 bases in the middle. The germline V gene encodes CDR1 LNHNV and CDR2 YYDKDF (reference sequence). This CDR3 is built from 15 residues. The CDR3 coding sequence is TGTGCCACCAGCAGCCGAGTCCAGGGGCGGTATGGCTACACCTTC. Encoded protein: CATSSRVQGRYGYTF.

The V gene is TRBV19, the J gene TRBJ2-7, with D unclear. V lost 5 bases, J lost 4 bases, and 12 bases lay in between. Per germline, CDR1 LNHDA and CDR2 SQIVND (reference sequence). The CDR3 is 13 residues long. The CDR3 nucleotides are TGTGCCAGTAGTGACCAGGTTGAATACGAGCAGTACTTC. Amino acids: CASSDQVEYEQYF. Combining the CDR3 with reference TRBV19 and TRBJ2-7 gives the whole variable domain DGGITQSPKYLFRKEGQNVTLSCEQNLNHDAMYWYRQDPGQGLRLIYYSQIVNDFQKGDIAEGYSVSREKKESFPLTVTSAQKNPTAFYLCASSDQVEYEQYFGPGTRLTVT.

The chain links TRBV7-2 to TRBJ2-6, with 7 bases matching TRBD1. Trimming at V came to 1 base and at J to 0 bases, leaving 3 bases not matched to a gene. Germline CDR1 and CDR2: SGHTA and FQGNSA. The CDR3 is 17 amino acids. The CDR3: CASSLEGAFSGANVLTF. In DNA, the CDR3 is TGTGCCAGCAGCTTAGAGGGGGCTTTCTCTGGGGCCAACGTCCTGACTTTC.

The chain is built from TRBV27 and TRBJ1-4; 7 positions agree with TRBD1. The germline V gene encodes CDR1 MNHEY and CDR2 SMNVEV (reference sequence). Trimming cost V 8 bases and J 7 bases; bases outside gene matches: 10. The CDR3 extends over 14 amino acids. CDR3 DNA sequence: TGTGCCAGCTACCCTAGGGGGCAAGGTGAAAAACTGTTTTTT. This codes for CASYPRGQGEKLFF. The whole variable domain, filled in from reference TRBV27 and TRBJ1-4, reads EAQVTQNPRYLITVTGKKLTVTCSQNMNHEYMSWYRQDPGLGLRQIYYSMNVEVTDKGDVPEGYKVSRKEKRNFPLILESPSPNQTSLYFCASYPRGQGEKLFFGSGTQLSVL.

The CDR3 DNA sequence: TGTGCCAGCAGTGGCCCCCGGGACAGGGTTTCCTATAATTCACCCCTCCACTTT. This codes for CASSGPRDRVSYNSPLHF. The chain employs TRBV6-1 and TRBJ1-6; 9 bases agree with TRBD1. V was clipped by 4 bases and J by 1 base; unmatched bases: 8. The CDR3 consists of 18 residues. CDR1 is MNHNS, CDR2 SASEGT, per germline.

The chain carries TRBV14 and TRBJ2-7; maybe TRBD1 (5 bases). The germline CDR1 and CDR2 sequences are SGHDN and FVKESK. The CDR3 length is 13 residues. Trimming cost V 5 bases and J 7 bases, with 15 bases left between them. The CDR3 sequence: CASSDPPGQEQYF. In DNA, the CDR3 is TGTGCCAGCAGCGATCCTCCAGGGCAGGAGCAGTACTTC.

V is TRBV13 and J is TRBJ1-4; possibly TRBD1 for D (5 bases). CDR1 PRHDT and CDR2 FYEKMQ come from the germline V gene (reference sequence). The CDR3 length is 19 residues. V was pared by 5 bases and J by 0 bases, with 22 bases between. CDR3 in amino acids: CASSLSSGAVHATNEKLFF. The DNA of the CDR3 is TGTGCCAGCAGCCTATCGAGCGGGGCGGTGCATGCAACTAATGAAAAACTGTTTTTT.

The rearrangement joins TRBV9 to TRBJ2-1; TRBD1 aligns across 10 bases. The CDR3 has 14 residues. Germline CDR1 reads SGDLS; CDR2 reads YYNGEE. V shed 4 bases, J shed 7 bases, and the junction held 5 bases outside the gene matches. CDR3 DNA: TGTGCCAGCAGCACAGGACAGGGGGGAAATGAGCAGTTCTTC. Its translation: CASSTGQGGNEQFF.

The gene calls are TRBV9 and TRBJ1-3; no definite D call. Germline-derived CDR1 and CDR2 are SGDLS and YYNGEE. CDR3 size: 13 residues. V dropped 5 bases and J dropped 0 bases, with 6 bases sitting between them. CDR3 nucleotide sequence: TGTGCCAGCAGAGCTAGCTCTGGAAACACCATATATTTT. Encoded protein: CASRASSGNTIYF.